One T cell receptor (beta chain) is described in this entry. This clonotype was seen a handful of times. This clone's antigen is unknown. Per-nucleotide qualities are absent, and no much larger clonotype sits a single base away. CDR1 and CDR2 (DFQATT, SNEGSKA) derive from the germline V gene (reference sequence). From the cysteine through the phenylalanine, the CDR3 covers 15 amino acids. Only the CDR3 DNA is retained, 45 bases long and in frame from the first base. From V the trimming removes 4 bases and from J it removes 0 bases, while the gene matches leave 5 bases of the junction unaccounted for. The data originate from a study of neurological immune-mediated disorders (dated by TCRdb to between 2018 and 2021). Study-level background: Peripheral blood TCR-beta repertoires from HTLV-I-associated myelopathy (HAM/TSP) patients, multiple sclerosis patients and healthy controls were compared by UMI-based sequencing. Alongside PBMC samples, the set of fewer than 110 TCR-beta libraries contained longitudinal samples, technical triplicates, and paired CD4+ and CD8+ T-cell subsets that had been sorted. Of the approximately 66 subjects in the cohort, approximately 15 were HAM/TSP patients, some 35 were multiple sclerosis patients, and about 20 were healthy controls. Summary of the overall study and its limitations: TCR clonal expansion was highest in HAM/TSP patients and lowest in MS patients, with MS patients falling below even healthy controls. Expanded clones from different subjects shared no identical CDR3 amino acid sequences, which suggests that TCR-beta repertoires were private in all groups.

To synthesize cDNA, template-switch 5'RACE was performed with a primer carrying a 10-nucleotide random unique molecular identifier so that each TCR transcript was tagged. Every sequencing run yielded over 170 million TCR-beta sequences covering 15-18 subjects. The RNeasy kit was used for extraction of total RNA. Using the KAPA Real-time Library Amplification kit, TCR-beta VDJ regions were amplified with primers for the TCR constant region and the 5'RACE anchor. Sample indexes and Illumina adaptors were added in a first PCR, after which library yield was increased in a second PCR. After Ampure bead purification, the TCR product of roughly 650 bp was size-selected on a 2% E-gel SizeSelection system. Before pooling, library quality was checked on a Bioanalyzer, concentration was measured with Qubit, and libraries were quantified with the Kapa Library Quantification kit. An Illumina HiSeq 2500 sequenced the libraries paired-end 2 x 150 bp. To increase sequence diversity, about 25-31% phiX was spiked into each library pool. In the authors' own workflow: Quality-filtered reads were processed with the UMI-based MiGEC pipeline, and over 75% of raw TCR sequences were removed by the MiGEC pipeline during error correction. IMGT germline references were used for alignment of VDJ genes, and clonotypes were defined by a unique CDR3 amino acid sequence together with V-J genes. Clonal expansion, Shannon diversity, and CDR3 relatedness (CalcPairwiseDistances, ClusterSamples) were evaluated with VDJtools, and phylogenetic trees were built with CLCbio workbench. Expanded clones were defined as having at least 8 unique UMIs, based on coefficient-of-variation modelling across technical triplicates. The public reads were run again by TCRdb, first through fastp at Q25 and then through MiXCR, and only productive beta chains were kept. A single entry per CDR3 protein holds the most common genes and DNA from its merged rows. In this record, the V and J calls reflect TCRdb's handling and not the investigators' own analysis. For this sample the table gives about 20,000 distinct CDR3 sequences, of which about a quarter were detected only once. The ten most abundant clones make up around 30% of the sample.

Libraries from unsorted PBMCs were made from 2 million PBMCs kept in RNAlater at -80 degrees C until RNA extraction. PBMCs were separated from peripheral blood using Ficoll-Hypaque density gradient centrifugation and then cryopreserved in liquid nitrogen. This sequence originates from a man in his forties or fifties with HTLV-1-associated myelopathy (HAM/TSP). The sequence links TRBV20-1 to TRBJ2-3, with 9 bases aligning to TRBD2. The sequencing sample was made of PBMCs. The CDR3 region reads CSATSGGISTDTQYF. In nucleotide form, the sequence is TGCAGTGCTACCAGCGGGGGGATCAGCACAGATACGCAGTATTTT.